The rows below give T cell receptor beta chains drawn from one sample of a study of T cell changes during pregnancy in multiple sclerosis. TCRdb keeps only in-frame clones here, not all; method: immunoSEQ multiplex PCR. The table has about 25,000 clones, about nine tenths seen once; the top ten hold approximately 13%. The starting material was CD8+ T cells from peripheral blood mononuclear cells, obtained in the first trimester of pregnancy. The receptors originated from a female donor in good health, enrolled as a control in a pregnancy study. The CDR3 runs from the conserved cysteine through the conserved F or W. A D gene is named only where the DNA matches it firmly. The size field is filled for only some rows; it gives once, few, many or a size class.

j_call d_call v_call clone_size cdr3_nt cdr3_aa
TRBJ2-5 - TRBV15 many TGTGCCACCACTCCTGATCGCACAGGGTGGGAGACCCAGTACTTC CATTPDRTGWETQYF
TRBJ1-2 - TRBV9 - TGTGCCAGCAGCCTCGGGGGGGGTGGCTACACCTTC CASSLGGGGYTF
TRBJ2-1 TRBD2 TRBV7-7 - TGTGCTAGCAGCTTAGTTAGCGGGAGAGGGAATGAGCAGTTCTTC CASSLVSGRGNEQFF
TRBJ1-2 TRBD1 TRBV6-1 many TGTGCCAGCAGTGAAGCCGGGACAGGGGGCTATGGCTACACCTTC CASSEAGTGGYGYTF
TRBJ2-1 - TRBV19 few TGTGCCAGTAGTATACTGACAGCCAAGAATGAGCAGTTCTTC CASSILTAKNEQFF
TRBJ1-2 TRBD1 TRBV7-9 - TGTGCCAGCAGCTCACGGACAGGGCTTTCCGGCTATGGCTACACCTTC CASSSRTGLSGYGYTF
TRBJ2-7 TRBD2 TRBV13 - TGTGCCAGCAGAGAACTAGCGGGAGGGGACGAGCAGTACTTC CASRELAGGDEQYF
TRBJ1-2 - TRBV7-3 - TGTGCCAGCAGCTATGGGGCAGGGTCCACTTATGGCTACACCTTC CASSYGAGSTYGYTF
TRBJ1-1 - TRBV6-1 - TGTGCCAGCAGTGATTACCTGGGACTCCGGAACACTGAAGCTTTCTTT CASSDYLGLRNTEAFF
TRBJ2-7 - TRBV10-2 once TGCGCCAGCAGTGCCGAACAGGCCCCCTACGAGCAGTACTTC CASSAEQAPYEQYF
TRBJ1-1 - TRBV6-1 - TGTGCCAGCAGCCGGGGGGAGAACACTGAAGCTTTCTTT CASSRGENTEAFF
TRBJ1-1 - TRBV5-6 - TGTGCCAGCAGCTTAGGGGGATCCACTGAAGCTTTCTTT CASSLGGSTEAFF
TRBJ2-3 TRBD2 TRBV6-1 - TGTGCCAGCAGTGAAGCCGGCGGGGGGGCCGTAGATACGCAGTATTTT CASSEAGGGAVDTQYF
TRBJ1-6 TRBD1 TRBV13 - TGTGCCAGCAGCTCTCCGGGACAGCTTAATTCACCCCTCCACTTT CASSSPGQLNSPLHF
TRBJ1-6 - TRBV19 - TGTGCCAGTAGTATAGTGGACAGCGTTAATTCACCCCTCCACTTT CASSIVDSVNSPLHF
TRBJ2-1 - TRBV6-6 once TGTGCCAGCAGTTATTCCCAAAACAATGAGCAGTTCTTC CASSYSQNNEQFF
TRBJ2-7 TRBD2 TRBV7-2 - TGTGCCAGCAGCTTCCCGGGAGGGGCCTACGAGCAGTACTTC CASSFPGGAYEQYF
TRBJ1-5 - TRBV7-6 - TGTGCCAGCAGCCCGACTCCCCGTGATATAGGCCAGCCCCAGCATTTT CASSPTPRDIGQPQHF
TRBJ1-1 TRBD1 TRBV6-4 few TGTGCCAGTCAAGACAGGGAAGGGACTGAAGCTTTCTTT CASQDREGTEAFF
TRBJ2-1 - TRBV29-1 - TGCAGCGTGGGGACGGGGGAAAATGAGCAGTTCTTC CSVGTGENEQFF
TRBJ2-2 TRBD2 TRBV5-1 - TGCGCCAGCACTCATTATAGCGGGAGGGACACCGGGGAGCTGTTTTTT CASTHYSGRDTGELFF
TRBJ1-6 TRBD1 TRBV6-1 few TGTGCCAGCAGTGAGGTGGACAGGTGGAATTCACCCCTCCACTTT CASSEVDRWNSPLHF
TRBJ2-1 TRBD2 TRBV6-1 - TGTGCCAGCAAGTTCCTAGCGGGAGTTACGGATGAGCAGTTCTTC CASKFLAGVTDEQFF
TRBJ2-3 TRBD2 TRBV7-9 - TGTGCCAGCAGCTTAGCGCTCGCCAGCGGGAGGAGTACAGATACGCAGTATTTT CASSLALASGRSTDTQYF
TRBJ2-7 - TRBV6-1 - TGTGCCAGCGAGGGGGTCAGGGACTACGAGCAGTACTTC CASEGVRDYEQYF
TRBJ2-1 TRBD2 TRBV29-1 - TGCAGCGTCTTAGCGGGAGGGCCGAATGAGCAGTTCTTC CSVLAGGPNEQFF
TRBJ1-5 TRBD1 TRBV16 - TGTGCCAGCAGCCCCGGGACAGTTAATCAGCCCCAGCATTTT CASSPGTVNQPQHF
TRBJ2-1 TRBD2 TRBV9 - TGTGCCAGCAGCGCGATACTAGCGGGGGGAGATGAGGAGCAGTTCTTC CASSAILAGGDEEQFF
TRBJ2-2 - TRBV27 - TGTGCCAGCACTCTGGGCGGGGCGTCCGGGGAGCTGTTTTTT CASTLGGASGELFF
TRBJ2-1 - TRBV13 - TGTGCCAGCAGCCTCGAGGGGGGGGCGAGCTCCTACAATGAGCAGTTCTTC CASSLEGGASSYNEQFF
TRBJ1-2 TRBD1 TRBV28 - TGTGCCAGCAGTGCCCCTCGACAGGGCGTTGGCTACACCTTC CASSAPRQGVGYTF
TRBJ2-3 TRBD1 TRBV2 once TGTGCCAGCAGTGGGGTTAGACAGGGGGTAAGAACAGATACGCAGTATTTT CASSGVRQGVRTDTQYF
TRBJ2-1 - TRBV4-3 - TGCGCCAGCAGCCTGGGCCGGGCCAGGGGGGTTGAGCAGTTCTTC CASSLGRARGVEQFF
TRBJ2-7 TRBD2 TRBV19 many TGTGCCAGTAGTAGCGGGAGGGCCGAGCAGTACTTC CASSSGRAEQYF
TRBJ2-1 - TRBV13 - TGTGCCAGCAGCCCTCCCGGACAAAGATTTAGTCATGAGCAGTTCTTC CASSPPGQRFSHEQFF
TRBJ2-5 - TRBV5-6 - TGTGCCAGCAGCCGGACAGAAGAGACCCAGTACTTC CASSRTEETQYF
TRBJ2-7 TRBD2 TRBV27 - TGTGCCAGCAGGGAAGCGGGAGGGCCAAACGAGCAGTACTTC CASREAGGPNEQYF
TRBJ1-6 - TRBV7-8 - TGTGCCAGCAGCTTAGTGGCCGGCGAGCAGGTGCCCCTCCACTTT CASSLVAGEQVPLHF
TRBJ2-2 - TRBV5-6 - TGTGCCAGCAGCTTGGAACTAGCTCGCCGTCTCGGGGAGCTGTTTTTT CASSLELARRLGELFF
TRBJ2-7 - TRBV7-2 - TGTGCCAGCAGCTTAGGCGGGGTGAGCTCCTACGAGCAGTACTTC CASSLGGVSSYEQYF
TRBJ2-7 TRBD1 TRBV6-5 - TGTGCCAGCACCGACAGGGGGAGAGCCTACGAGCAGTACTTC CASTDRGRAYEQYF
TRBJ2-1 - TRBV29-1 - TGCAGCGTTGAAGAGGTCTCCGGCAATGAGCAGTTCTTC CSVEEVSGNEQFF
TRBJ2-7 - TRBV7-2 - TGTGCCAGCAGCCTCCCCCGCTACGAGCAGTACTTC CASSLPRYEQYF
TRBJ2-1 TRBD2 TRBV5-1 - TGCGCCAGCAGCTTGAGCGGGAGGGTATACAATGAGCAGTTCTTC CASSLSGRVYNEQFF
TRBJ1-4 TRBD1 TRBV15 - TGTGCCACCAGCAGAGGACAGGGGGGGGAAAAACTGTTTTTT CATSRGQGGEKLFF
TRBJ2-1 - TRBV6-4 few TGTGCCAGCAGTGACGAGACTGGCCTCAATGAGCAGTTCTTC CASSDETGLNEQFF
TRBJ1-5 - TRBV2 - TGTGCCAGTTCCCTGGGGGCTGACAATCAGCCCCAGCATTTT CASSLGADNQPQHF
TRBJ2-3 - TRBV27 - TGTGCCAGCCGTCAGGTTTCTAGCACAGATACGCAGTATTTT CASRQVSSTDTQYF
TRBJ2-5 TRBD2 TRBV5-4 - TGTGCCAGCACTTTCATTCCGGGGGGGGGCCAGGAGACCCAGTACTTC CASTFIPGGGQETQYF
TRBJ1-4 - TRBV4-3 few TGCGCCAGCAGCCTGGACAGTCTTAATGAAAAACTGTTTTTT CASSLDSLNEKLFF
TRBJ2-7 TRBD1 TRBV15 - TGTGCCACCAGCAGGGGACAGGTGACTCAGGTCGAGCAGTACTTC CATSRGQVTQVEQYF
TRBJ1-4 - TRBV9 - TGTGCCAGCAGCTCCAGTCGGGGACTGTTTTTT CASSSSRGLFF
TRBJ2-7 TRBD2 TRBV6-1 - TGTGCCAGCAGTGAAGAGGCGGGGGGATCCTACGAGCAGTACTTC CASSEEAGGSYEQYF
TRBJ1-1 - TRBV7-6 - TGTGCCAGCAGCCACTCGTTGGGTCCCGGGGACACTGAAGCTTTCTTT CASSHSLGPGDTEAFF
TRBJ2-7 - TRBV28 - TGTGCCAGCGGTGGAGGCAACGAGCAGTACTTC CASGGGNEQYF
TRBJ2-1 - TRBV29-1 - TGCAGCGTTGAAGGGCTCACAGGGACGCGGTCTTACAATGAGCAGTTCTTC CSVEGLTGTRSYNEQFF
TRBJ1-2 - TRBV9 - TGTGCCAGCAGCGTAGCGGACCACACAGGGTCGGGTTTAGTCCGGGACTATGGCTACACCTTC CASSVADHTGSGLVRDYGYTF